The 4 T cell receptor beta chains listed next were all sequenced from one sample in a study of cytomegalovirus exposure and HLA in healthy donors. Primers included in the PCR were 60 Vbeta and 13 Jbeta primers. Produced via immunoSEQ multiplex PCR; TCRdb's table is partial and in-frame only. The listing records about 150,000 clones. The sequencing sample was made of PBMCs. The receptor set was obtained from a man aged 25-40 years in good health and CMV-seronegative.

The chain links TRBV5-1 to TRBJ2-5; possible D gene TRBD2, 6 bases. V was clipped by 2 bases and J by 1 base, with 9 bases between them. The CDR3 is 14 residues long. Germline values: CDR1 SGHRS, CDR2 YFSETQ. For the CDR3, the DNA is TGCGCCAGCAGCTTCGGCGGGACCCAAGAGACCCAGTACTTC. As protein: CASSFGGTQETQYF.

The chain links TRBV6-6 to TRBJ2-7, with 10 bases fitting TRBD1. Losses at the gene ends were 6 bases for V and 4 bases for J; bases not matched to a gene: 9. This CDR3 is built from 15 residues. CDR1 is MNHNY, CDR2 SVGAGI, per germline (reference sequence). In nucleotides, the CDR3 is TGTGCCAGCAGACGCGACAGGGGGCAAATTTACGAGCAGTACTTC. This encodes CASRRDRGQIYEQYF.

The CDR3, as DNA: TGCAGCGCGAAAAAGGGGTCCCCTGAAGGAGGCTACACCTTC. This encodes CSAKKGSPEGGYTF. The rearrangement joins TRBV29-1 to TRBJ1-2; maybe TRBD1 (5 bases). Trimming cost V 7 bases and J 8 bases, with 23 bases left between them. CDR1 and CDR2 from the germline V gene are SQVTM and ANQGSEA. This CDR3 contains 14 residues. Supplemented by reference TRBV29-1 and TRBJ1-2, the full variable domain reads SAVISQKPSRDICQRGTSLTIQCQVDSQVTMMFWYRQQPGQSLTLIATANQGSEATYESGFVIDKFPISRPNLTFSTLTVSNMSPEDSSIYLCSAKKGSPEGGYTFGSGTRLTVV.

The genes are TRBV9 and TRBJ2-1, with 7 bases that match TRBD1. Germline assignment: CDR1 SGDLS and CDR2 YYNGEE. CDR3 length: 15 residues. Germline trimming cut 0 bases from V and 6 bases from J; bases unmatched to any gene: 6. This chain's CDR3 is CASSVARDRANEQFF. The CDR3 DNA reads TGTGCCAGCAGCGTAGCTCGTGACAGGGCCAATGAGCAGTTCTTC.